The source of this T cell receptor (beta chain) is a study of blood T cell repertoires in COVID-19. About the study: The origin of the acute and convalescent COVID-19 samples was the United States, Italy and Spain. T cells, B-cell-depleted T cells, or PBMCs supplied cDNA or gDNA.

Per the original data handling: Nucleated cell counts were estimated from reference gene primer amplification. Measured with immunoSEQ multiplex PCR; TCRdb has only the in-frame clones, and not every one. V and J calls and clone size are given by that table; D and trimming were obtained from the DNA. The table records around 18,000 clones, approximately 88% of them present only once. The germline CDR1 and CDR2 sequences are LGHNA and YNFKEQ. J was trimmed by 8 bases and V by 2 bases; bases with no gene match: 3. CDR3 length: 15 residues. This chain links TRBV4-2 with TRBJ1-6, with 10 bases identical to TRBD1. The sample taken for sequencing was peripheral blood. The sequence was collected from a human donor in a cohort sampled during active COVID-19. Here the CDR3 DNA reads TGTGCCAGCAGCCAAACCGGGACAGGGGATTCACCCCTCCACTTT. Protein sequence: CASSQTGTGDSPLHF.